The TCR beta chain under discussion was sequenced for a study of CD8+ T cells in alopecia areata. Study background: Skin grafts from approximately 6-12-month-old C3H/HeJ donors with spontaneous alopecia were placed on 7-10-week-old female C3H/HeJ mice.

Sequencing templates came from extracted RNA that was reverse transcribed into cDNA. The protocol was immunoSEQ multiplex PCR, while the TCRdb copy is restricted to in-frame clones and leaves out a portion. Listed for the sample are around 100,000 clones, none seen a single time. Points from the study as a whole: Sharing of TCR sequences between patients (possibly for HLA-related reasons) was less clear than in mice. An increase in clonality over normal scalp was evident in lesional scalp, especially alopecia totalis/universalis. Sequencing of scalp samples also includes resident alphabeta T cells from normal skin.

This clone showed up just a few times. No antigen is known for it. The gene symbols are mouse symbols. The source of this sequence is a C3H/HeJ mouse with alopecia areata. MHC haplotype of the mouse line: H2-k. Sequenced material: lesional skin.

The CDR3 here is CTCSPGTGGGNTLYF. The covered CDR3 bases are TGCACCTGCAGTCCGGGGACAGGGGGGGGAAAC. The chain has TRBV1 and TRBJ2-4; 11 bases are a match to TRBD1. The read gets to within 4 residues of the CDR3 end, and the germline J gene fills in the rest. Germline assignment: CDR1 NSQYPW and CDR2 LRSPGD (reference sequence). The CDR3 has 15 amino acids.